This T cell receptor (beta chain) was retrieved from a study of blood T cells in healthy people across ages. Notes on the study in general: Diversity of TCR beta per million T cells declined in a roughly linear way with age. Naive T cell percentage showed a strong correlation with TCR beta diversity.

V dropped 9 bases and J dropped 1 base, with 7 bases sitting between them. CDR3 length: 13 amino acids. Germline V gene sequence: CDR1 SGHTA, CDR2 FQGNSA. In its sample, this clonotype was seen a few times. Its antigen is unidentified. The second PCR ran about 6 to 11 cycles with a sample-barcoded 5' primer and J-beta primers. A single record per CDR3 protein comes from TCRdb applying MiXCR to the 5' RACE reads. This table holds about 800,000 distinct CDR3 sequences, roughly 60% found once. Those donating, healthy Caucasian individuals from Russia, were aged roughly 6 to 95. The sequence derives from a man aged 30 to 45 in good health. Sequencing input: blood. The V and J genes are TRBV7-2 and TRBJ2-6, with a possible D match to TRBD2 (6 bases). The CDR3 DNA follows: TGTGCCAGGGAGGGATCTGGGGCCAACGTCCTGACTTTC. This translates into CAREGSGANVLTF.